The source of this T cell receptor (beta chain) is a study of neurological immune-mediated disorders. The wider study: Among roughly 34 multiple sclerosis patients, about 30 were relapsing-remitting and 3 were secondary progressive.

Unsorted libraries were derived from 2 million PBMCs stored at -80 C. Study-wide points: A possible signature was seen in one related-CDR3 cluster, into which phylogenetic grouping placed the repertoires of 18 of 34 multiple sclerosis patients.

TCRdb fed the 5' RACE reads into MiXCR, producing one record per CDR3 protein. The sample contains 55,000 to 70,000 distinct CDR3 sequences, around 5.2% of which appear only once. This CDR3 contains 14 residues. The V end was cut by 4 bases, the J end by 9 bases, with 14 bases between. Germline assignment: CDR1 SGHRS and CDR2 YFSETQ. Ten or more counts support this clonotype. Its antigen remains unidentified. The chain carries TRBV5-1 and TRBJ1-6; D remains ambiguous. Sequencing input: PBMCs. This clonotype was sampled from a woman aged 45-59 years with multiple sclerosis. The CDR3 is CASSPGEGFSPLHF. The CDR3 region has the DNA TGCGCCAGCAGCCCTGGGGAGGGTTTTTCACCCCTCCACTTT.